This TCR beta chain was identified during a study of T cell repertoires in cytomegalovirus infection. The wider study: The study used recently identified HLA-C-restricted and well-studied HLA-B-restricted CMV epitopes. Public TCR beta signatures marked donors with CMV infection and the matching HLA.

This clonotype was seen repeatedly, ten times or more. Antigen: not known. TCRdb ran MiXCR on the reads and lists one entry per CDR3 protein. The sample holds 900,000 to 950,000 distinct CDR3 sequences, around 30% seen once. Study-level results: Of the TCR beta families, the public ones yielded a cumulative frequency that identified carriers of CMV plus the relevant HLA. There were HLA-C-restricted CMV-specific TCR beta clonotypes dominating the ex vivo response.

CDR3 length equals 21 residues. V shed 2 bases and J 5 bases; nucleotides not matched to a gene: 23. Germline values: CDR1 MNHNS, CDR2 SASEGT. Sequenced here: cultured CD8+ T cells from PBMCs, sampled from culture after CMV antigen stimulation. The rearrangement links TRBV6-1 to TRBJ1-5; 8 bases agree with TRBD1. This TCR came from a human donor in good health (CMV status not recorded). Some clones in this sample may be carry-over from other donors' samples. Here the CDR3 reads CASSESPYSLSTGERDQPQHF. The CDR3, as DNA: TGTGCCAGCAGTGAATCTCCCTATAGCCTTTCGACAGGGGAGAGAGATCAGCCCCAGCATTTT.